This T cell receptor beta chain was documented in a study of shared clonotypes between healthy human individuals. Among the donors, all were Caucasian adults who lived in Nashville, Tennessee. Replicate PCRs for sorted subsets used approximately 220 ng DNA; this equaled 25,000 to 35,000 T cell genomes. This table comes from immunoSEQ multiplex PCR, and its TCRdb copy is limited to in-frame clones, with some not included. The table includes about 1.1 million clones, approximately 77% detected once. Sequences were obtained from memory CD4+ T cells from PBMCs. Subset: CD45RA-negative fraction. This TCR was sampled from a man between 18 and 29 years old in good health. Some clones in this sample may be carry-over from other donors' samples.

The CDR3 nucleotides read TGTGCCAGCAGCGTATCCGGGACTACGGAGGAGTTCTTC. This translates into CASSVSGTTEEFF. The chain employs TRBV9 and TRBJ2-1, with 7 bases aligning to TRBD2. Germline V gives CDR1 SGDLS, CDR2 YYNGEE. The CDR3 sequence is 13 residues long. The ends lost 1 base at V and 14 bases at J; junction bases unmatched: 9. Full variable domain (rest looked up from reference TRBV9 and TRBJ2-1): DSGVTQTPKHLITATGQRVTLRCSPRSGDLSVYWYQQSLDQGLQFLIQYYNGEERAKGNILERFSAQQFPDLHSELNLSSLELGDSALYFCASSVSGTTEEFFGPGTRLTVL.